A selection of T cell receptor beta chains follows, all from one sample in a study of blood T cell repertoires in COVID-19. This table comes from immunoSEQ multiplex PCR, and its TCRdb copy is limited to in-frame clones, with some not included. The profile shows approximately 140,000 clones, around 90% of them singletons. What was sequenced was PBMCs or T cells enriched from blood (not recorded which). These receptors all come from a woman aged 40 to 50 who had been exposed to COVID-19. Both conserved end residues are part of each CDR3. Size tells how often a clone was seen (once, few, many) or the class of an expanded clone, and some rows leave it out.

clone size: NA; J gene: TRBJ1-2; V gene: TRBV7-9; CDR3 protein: CASSLVGRVDDYGYTF
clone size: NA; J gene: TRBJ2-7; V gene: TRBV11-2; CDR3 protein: CASSITSGSSYEQYF
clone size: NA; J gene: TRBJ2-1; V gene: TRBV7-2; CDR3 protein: CASSFINTNNEQFF
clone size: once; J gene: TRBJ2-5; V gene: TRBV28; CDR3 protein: CASSPPGLTLETQYF
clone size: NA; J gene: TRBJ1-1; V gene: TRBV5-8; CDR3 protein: CASSLVGQGNAEAFF
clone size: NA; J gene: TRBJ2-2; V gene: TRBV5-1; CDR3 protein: CASSLVGQGVTGELFF
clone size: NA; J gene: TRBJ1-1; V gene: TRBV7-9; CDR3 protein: CASTGTGSTEAFF
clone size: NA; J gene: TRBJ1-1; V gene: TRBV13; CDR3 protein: CASSLLQGNTEAFF
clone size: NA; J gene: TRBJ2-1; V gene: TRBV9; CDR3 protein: CASSEEGLNEQFF
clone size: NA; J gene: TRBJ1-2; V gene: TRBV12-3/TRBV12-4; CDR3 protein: CASTLDRVYGYTF
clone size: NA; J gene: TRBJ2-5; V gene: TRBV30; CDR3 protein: CAWSPGGGRGSETQYF
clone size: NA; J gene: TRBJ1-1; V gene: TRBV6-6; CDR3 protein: CASSKRDSQRGAEAFF
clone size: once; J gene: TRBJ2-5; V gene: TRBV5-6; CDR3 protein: CASSSVGDRVGETQYF
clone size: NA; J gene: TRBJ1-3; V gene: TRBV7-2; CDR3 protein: CASSAMSGGLGNTIYF
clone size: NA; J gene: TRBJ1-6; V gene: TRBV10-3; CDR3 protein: CAISTGTGSPLHF
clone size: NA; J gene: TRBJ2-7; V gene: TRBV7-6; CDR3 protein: CASSSQGVEQYF
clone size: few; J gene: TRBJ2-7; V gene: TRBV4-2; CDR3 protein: CASSQVPAGTGSYEQYF
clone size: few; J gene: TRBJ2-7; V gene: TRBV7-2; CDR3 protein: CASSLGTGIYEQYF
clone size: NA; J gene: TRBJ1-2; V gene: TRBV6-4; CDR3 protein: CASSDTRGGNGYTF
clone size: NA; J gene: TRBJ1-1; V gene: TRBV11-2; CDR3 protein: CASSVRGPRNTEAFF
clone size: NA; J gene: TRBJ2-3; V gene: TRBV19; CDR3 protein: CASSIRTSGHTDTQYF
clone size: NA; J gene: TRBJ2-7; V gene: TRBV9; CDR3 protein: CASSGSGGSYEQYF
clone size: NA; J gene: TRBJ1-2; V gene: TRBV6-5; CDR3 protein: CASSYWNSGAGYTF
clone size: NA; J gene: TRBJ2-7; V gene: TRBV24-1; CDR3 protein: CATTNAYEQYF
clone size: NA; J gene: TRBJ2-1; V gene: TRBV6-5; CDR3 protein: CAIHPAGGRNNEQFF
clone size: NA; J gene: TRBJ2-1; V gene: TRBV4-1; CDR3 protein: CASSQSLALKQFF
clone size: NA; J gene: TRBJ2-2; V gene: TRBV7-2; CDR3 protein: CASSPRDSHTGELFF
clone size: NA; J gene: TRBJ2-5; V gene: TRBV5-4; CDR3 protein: CASSLGTGETQYF
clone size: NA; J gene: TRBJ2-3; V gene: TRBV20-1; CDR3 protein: CSASGLAGHGDTQYF
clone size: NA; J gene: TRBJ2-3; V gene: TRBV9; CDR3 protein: CASSVVDSGDTDTQYF
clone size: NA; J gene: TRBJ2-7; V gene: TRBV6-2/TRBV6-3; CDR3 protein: CASSDLSGTSGSRYEQYF
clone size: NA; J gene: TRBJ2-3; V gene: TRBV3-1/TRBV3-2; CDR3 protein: CASSHKSVLADTDTQYF
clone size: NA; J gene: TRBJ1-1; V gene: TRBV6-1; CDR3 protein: CASSPSTGLTEAFF
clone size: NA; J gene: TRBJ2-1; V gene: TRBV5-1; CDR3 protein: CASSSYSNNEQFF
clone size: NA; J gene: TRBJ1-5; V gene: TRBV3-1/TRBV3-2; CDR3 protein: CASSQGSEPQHF
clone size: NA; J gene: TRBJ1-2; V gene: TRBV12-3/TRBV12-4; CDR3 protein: CASSYDINYGYTF
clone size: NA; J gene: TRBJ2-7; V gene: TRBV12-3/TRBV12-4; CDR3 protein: CASSFWRDEQYF
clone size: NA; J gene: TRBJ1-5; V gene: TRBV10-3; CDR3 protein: CAISETGRDQPQHF
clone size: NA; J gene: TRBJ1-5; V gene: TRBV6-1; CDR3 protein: CASSETRQRNQPQHF
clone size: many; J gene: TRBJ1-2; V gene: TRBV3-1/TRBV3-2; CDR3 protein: CASSQPAEYDGYTF
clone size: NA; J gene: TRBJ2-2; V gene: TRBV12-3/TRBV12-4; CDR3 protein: CAGFRGLTGELFF
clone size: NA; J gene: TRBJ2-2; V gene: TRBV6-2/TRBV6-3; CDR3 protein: CASSWDFNTGELFF
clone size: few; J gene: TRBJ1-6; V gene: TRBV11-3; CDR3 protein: CASSPHIETSSYNSPLHF